This record looks at one TCR beta chain sequence and its context. This specimen belongs to a study of blood T cell repertoires in COVID-19. Background on the study: The cDNA or gDNA used as material had been derived from T cells, B-cell-depleted T cells, or PBMCs.

Profiling relied on immunoSEQ multiplex PCR, and the TCRdb table lists in-frame clones only, not all of them. The sample has fewer than 250,000 clones, under 80% seen once. CDR3 length: 15 amino acids. Germline loops: CDR1 SNHLY, CDR2 FYNNEI. J gave up 8 bases and V 5 bases, and 13 bases lay outside the gene matches. This study enrolled people aged roughly 18 to 89 from roughly 22 US geographic areas. Sequenced material: PBMCs or T cells enriched from blood (not recorded which). The chain recombines TRBV2 with TRBJ2-3, with 7 positions matching TRBD1. This TCR came from a woman aged 50 to 65 with acute COVID-19. The CDR3 region is CASSRATRQGGTQYF. In nucleotides, the CDR3 is TGTGCCAGCAGTCGGGCGACAAGACAGGGTGGTACGCAGTATTTT.